This T cell receptor (beta chain) was recovered during a study of technical replicates of blood from several donors. CDR3 length: 14 residues. The germline V gene has CDR1 MNHEY and CDR2 SMNVEV (reference sequence). V lost 5 bases and J lost 1, with 11 bases in between. The table came from immunoSEQ multiplex PCR; TCRdb's copy has only in-frame clones and leaves some out. Among fewer than 90,000 clones listed, roughly 96% were seen once. The clonotype was recovered from a human donor in good health. The genes are TRBV27 and TRBJ1-1, with D hard to call. The sample comprised T cells isolated from PBMCs. In DNA, the CDR3 is TGTGCCAGCAGTCAGGAGGGAACGAACACTGAAGCTTTCTTT. Residues: CASSQEGTNTEAFF.